Below, 2 T cell receptor beta chains from the same sample are listed, as sequenced in a study of T cells in Graves' hyperthyroidism and ophthalmopathy. RNA transcripts gave rise to amplified TCR beta CDR3 regions. Carried out on the TCR CDR3, a first-round RT-PCR used the HTBI primer set. TCRdb reprocessed the multiplex PCR reads via MiXCR and lists one record per CDR3 protein. The sample lists about 680,000 distinct CDR3 sequences; roughly a third were seen once. The sequencing sample was made of blood. The receptors shown here come from a woman between 40 and 50 years old with Graves' hyperthyroidism.

This clonotype was observed a handful of times. This chain connects TRBV12-3 or TRBV12-4 to TRBJ2-7; D is unclear. V lost 3 bases and J lost 5, with 11 bases in between. This CDR3 comprises 13 residues. CDR3 region: CASSLGSLDEQYF. The DNA of the CDR3 is TGTGCCAGCAGTTTGGGTAGCCTGGACGAGCAGTACTTC.

The rearrangement uses TRBV6-1 and TRBJ1-2, with D unresolved. Between the trimmed V and J ends, which lost 1 base and 4 bases, there was a span of 10 bases. This CDR3 comprises 14 residues. Per germline, CDR1 MNHNS and CDR2 SASEGT. The CDR3 nucleotides read TGTGCCAGCAGTGAAGACGGGAGGTCCTATGGCTACACCTTC. It encodes CASSEDGRSYGYTF.